The entry that follows covers one TCR beta chain sequence. This CDR3 has 15 residues. The junction had 7 bases not matched to a gene; V was cut back by 0 bases and J by 6 bases. The germline V gene has CDR1 SGHRS and CDR2 YFSETQ. This record belongs to a study of T-cell memory formation after mild COVID-19. Via MiXCR, TCRdb re-called the 5' RACE reads, giving one row per CDR3 protein. The profile shows roughly 560,000 distinct CDR3 sequences, roughly 20% of them singletons. The chain links TRBV5-1 to TRBJ2-3; TRBD2 matches 7 bases. The source material was PBMCs or a T cell subset sorted from them (not recorded which). The clonotype originates from an adult woman who had mild COVID-19 (a few samples of this study predate the infection). Cell type and time point are not known. CDR3 bases: TGCGCCAGCAGCTTGGGCGGCGCCGGGGGGGATACGCAGTATTTT. It codes for CASSLGGAGGDTQYF. Using reference TRBV5-1 and TRBJ2-3 for the parts outside the CDR3, the full variable domain is KAGVTQTPRYLIKTRGQQVTLSCSPISGHRSVSWYQQTPGQGLQFLFEYFSETQRNKGNFPGRFSGRQFSNSRSEMNVSTLELGDSALYLCASSLGGAGGDTQYFGPGTRLTVL.